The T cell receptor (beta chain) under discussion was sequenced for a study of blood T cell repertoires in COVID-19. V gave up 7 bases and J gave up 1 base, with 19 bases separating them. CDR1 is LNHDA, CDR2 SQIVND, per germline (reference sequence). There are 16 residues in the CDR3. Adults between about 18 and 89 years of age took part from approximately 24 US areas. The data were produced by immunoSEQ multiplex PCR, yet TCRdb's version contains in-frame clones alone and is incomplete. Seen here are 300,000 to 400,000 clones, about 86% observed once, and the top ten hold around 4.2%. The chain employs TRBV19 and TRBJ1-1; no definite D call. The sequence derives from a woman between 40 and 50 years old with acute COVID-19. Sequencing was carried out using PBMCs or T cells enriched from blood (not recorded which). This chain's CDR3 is CASTFRGGFGNTEAFF. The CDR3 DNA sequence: TGTGCCAGTACTTTCCGGGGTGGTTTCGGGAACACTGAAGCTTTCTTT.